Listed here are 2 T cell receptor beta chains from one sample, sequenced in a study of vaccination and CD4 T cells after COVID-19. The antigens these receptors bind are not known. Specified treatment: roughly ten-day PBMC culture with coronavirus spike peptide pools or control peptides (ViraFEST assay). The Oncomine TCR Beta short-read assay was applied to DNA of cultured CD4+ T cells. TCRdb recomputed calls from the PCR reads with MiXCR, one row per CDR3 protein. The table lists just under 20,000 distinct CDR3 sequences, 40% to 45% of them singletons. This specimen consisted of CD4+ T cells from blood, cultured in vitro, obtained before SARS-CoV-2 vaccination. The receptors derive from a human donor who received a COVID-19 vaccine.

V and J are TRBV4-2 and TRBJ2-3; D is undetermined. From germline, CDR1 is LGHNA and CDR2 YNFKEQ. V was shortened by 4 bases and J by 0 bases, with 8 bases between the two germline ends. This CDR3 region has 14 residues. The CDR3 here is CASSPGGSTDTQYF. CDR3 coding DNA: TGTGCCAGCAGCCCCGGCGGTAGCACAGATACGCAGTATTTT.

The chain couples TRBV30 to TRBJ1-5, with TRBD1 matching 7 bases. The CDR3 has 15 residues. The germline V gene encodes CDR1 GTSNPN and CDR2 SVGIG (reference sequence). Trimming cost V 1 base and J 4 bases; bases outside gene matches: 7. DNA of the CDR3: TGTGCCTGGAGTGGGCACAGGGGTTCAAATCAGCCCCAGCATTTT. The encoded protein is CAWSGHRGSNQPQHF.